The clone carrying this TCR beta chain was counted a few times. Its target is unknown. Trimming cost V 7 bases and J 1 base, with 14 bases left between them. Germline V lookup: CDR1 SGHKS, CDR2 YYEKEE (reference sequence). CDR3 length equals 14 residues. RNA transcripts provided the source from which TCR beta CDR3 regions were amplified. Primed by the HTBI set, a first-round RT-PCR was run on the TCR CDR3. TCRdb reanalysed the multiplex PCR reads using MiXCR and keeps one entry per CDR3 protein. Of about 420,000 distinct CDR3 sequences in the sample, roughly 14% were seen once. This record comes from a study of T cells in Graves' hyperthyroidism and ophthalmopathy. Study-wide results and limits: Most thyroid clonotypes that were expanded above 0.001 also turned up in blood. Model predictions of ophthalmopathy came a median approximately 6 months before onset.

The chain links TRBV5-5 to TRBJ2-5, with a possible D match to TRBD2 (6 bases). The sample consisted of blood. This receptor was identified in a woman in her late teens or twenties with Graves' hyperthyroidism. The CDR3 loop reads CASYHLASQETQYF. CDR3 nucleotide sequence: TGTGCCAGCTACCACCTAGCGTCCCAAGAGACCCAGTACTTC.